The clone carrying this T cell receptor beta chain has ten or more counts. What it binds is not known. TCRdb passed the reads through MiXCR, listing each CDR3 protein once. The sample holds fewer than 900,000 distinct CDR3 sequences; about 28% are singletons and the top ten take roughly 13%. The germline V gene encodes CDR1 SGHVS and CDR2 FQNEAQ. CDR3 length: 14 amino acids. V lost 6 bases and J 4 bases, leaving 13 bases between the germline ends. This record comes from a study of T cell repertoires in cytomegalovirus infection. At the level of the study: Public TCR beta signatures provided an indication of both CMV infection and a matching HLA type.

Study results and limitations: HLA-C-restricted, CMV-specific TCR beta clonotypes were dominant ex vivo.

V is TRBV7-8 and J is TRBJ2-1; D unclear. The receptor was isolated from a human donor in good health (CMV status not recorded). Some clones in this sample may be carry-over from other donors' samples. The specimen was cultured CD8+ T cells from PBMCs, collected from culture after CMV antigen stimulation. CDR3: CASRPGPDYNEQFF. CDR3 sequence (DNA): TGTGCCAGCAGACCAGGACCAGATTACAATGAGCAGTTCTTC.